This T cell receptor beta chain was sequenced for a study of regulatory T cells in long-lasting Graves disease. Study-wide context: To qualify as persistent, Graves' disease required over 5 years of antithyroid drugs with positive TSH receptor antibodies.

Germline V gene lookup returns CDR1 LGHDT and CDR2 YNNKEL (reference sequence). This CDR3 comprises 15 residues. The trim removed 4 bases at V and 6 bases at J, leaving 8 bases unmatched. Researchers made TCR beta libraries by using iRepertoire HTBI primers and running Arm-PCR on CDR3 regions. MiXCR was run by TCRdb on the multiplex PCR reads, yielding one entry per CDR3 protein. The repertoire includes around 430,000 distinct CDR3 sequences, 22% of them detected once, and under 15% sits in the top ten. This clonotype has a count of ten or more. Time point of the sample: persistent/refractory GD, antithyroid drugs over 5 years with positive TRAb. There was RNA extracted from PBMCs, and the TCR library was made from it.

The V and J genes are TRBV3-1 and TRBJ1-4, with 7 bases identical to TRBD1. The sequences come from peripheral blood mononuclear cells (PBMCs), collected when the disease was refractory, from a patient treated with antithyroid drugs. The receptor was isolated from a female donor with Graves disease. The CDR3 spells CASSRRQGSHEKLFF. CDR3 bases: TGTGCCAGCAGCCGACGACAGGGAAGTCATGAAAAACTGTTTTTT.